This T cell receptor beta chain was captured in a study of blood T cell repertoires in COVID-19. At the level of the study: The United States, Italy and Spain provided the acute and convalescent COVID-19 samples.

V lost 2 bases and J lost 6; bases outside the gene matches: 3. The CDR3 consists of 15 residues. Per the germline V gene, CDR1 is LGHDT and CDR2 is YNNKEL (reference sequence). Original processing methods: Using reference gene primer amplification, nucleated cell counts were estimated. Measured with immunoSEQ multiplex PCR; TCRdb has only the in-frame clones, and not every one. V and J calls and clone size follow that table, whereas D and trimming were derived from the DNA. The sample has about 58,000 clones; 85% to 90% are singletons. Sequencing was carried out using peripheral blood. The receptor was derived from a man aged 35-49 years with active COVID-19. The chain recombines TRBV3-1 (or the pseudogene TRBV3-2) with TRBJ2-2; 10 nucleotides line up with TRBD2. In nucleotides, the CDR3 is TGTGCCAGCAGCCAAATGGGACTAGCGCCCGGGGAGCTGTTTTTT. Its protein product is CASSQMGLAPGELFF.